The text below deals with one TCR beta chain. What antigen it recognizes has not been identified. Within one base of it there is no much larger clone, and no base qualities were kept. This sample was included in a study of CD8 T cells in Susac syndrome (dated by TCRdb to about 2019). Broadly, across the study: Repertoire sequencing was used to test whether CD8+ T cell activation and differentiation in Susac syndrome was antigen driven. The clonality of the CD8+ T cell repertoire was compared across about 12 healthy donors, 14 Susac syndrome patients and fewer than 16 multiple sclerosis patients.

The germline V and J ends show losses of 1 base and 6 bases respectively, and no gene match explains 17 bases of the junction. The germline V gene sets CDR1 to SQVTM and CDR2 to ANQGSEA. Reading from cysteine to phenylalanine, the CDR3 counts 18 amino acids. Only the CDR3 part of the read is kept: 54 bases, read in frame from the first base. RNA was extracted using the RNeasy kit, and roughly 0.5 to 1 ug of the RNA was reverse transcribed with random hexamers. The immunoSEQ multiplex PCR assay, covering 54 Vbeta and 13 Jbeta segments, was used to amplify TCR beta CDR3 regions. To correct PCR amplification bias, a synthetic template baseline was used for both primer optimization and computational correction. Regarding the original processing steps: Reads were annotated to V, D and J genes according to IMGT and were analyzed with immunoSEQ Analyzer, with only productive sequences retained. Clonality was computed as one minus Shannon entropy normalized by log2 of the number of productive unique sequences. Public and private clones were assessed among the 100 most prevalent clones of each patient and control. Clones were defined as Susac-specific when absent from the healthy and MS cohorts, from roughly 1,100 published viral clones and from other ImmuneACCESS disease sequences. TCRdb reran the public reads through fastp at Q25 and MiXCR, keeping productive beta chains. Entries are consolidated by CDR3 protein sequence, retaining the most common genes and DNA. TCRdb assigned the V and J calls; the authors' analysis was not used. This sample lists roughly 150,000 distinct CDR3 sequences; over 85% were detected once. The ten largest account for 0.21% of the sample.

What the authors observed across the whole study: The number of individuals in the TCR sequencing and HLA analysis was acknowledged as relatively small.

High-throughput TCR beta sequencing profiled peripheral blood CD8+ and CD4+ T cells from healthy donors, Susac syndrome patients and multiple sclerosis patients. Multiple sclerosis controls were treatment-naive patients with stable or active relapsing-remitting disease fulfilling revised McDonald criteria. Bulk CD8+ and CD4+ T cells were purified by magnetic negative isolation, whereas CD8+ TEMRA cells were enriched by FACS. Blood was collected in EDTA tubes and processed within 24 hours, with PBMCs isolated through density gradient centrifugation. PBMCs intended for TCR sequencing were cryopreserved in liquid nitrogen and thawed later in a water bath at 37 degrees C. A purity of at least 90% was achieved for sorted or isolated CD4+, CD8+ and CD8+ TEMRA cells.

This receptor chain uses TRBV29-1 and TRBJ2-3, with TRBD2 matching 9 junction bases. Sequenced input: CD8+ T cells from PBMCs. This clonotype originated in a human donor with multiple sclerosis. CDR3 loop: CSVEVRLSSGRPSDTQYF. The nucleotides are TGCAGCGTTGAAGTGAGGTTATCCAGCGGGAGGCCTTCGGATACGCAGTATTTT.